This T cell receptor beta chain was recorded in a study of identifying expanded T cells in peripheral blood. Study-wide findings and caveats: Clone count variance between roughly 2-week samples rose with total template count.

Repertoires were generated with immunoSEQ multiplex PCR, while TCRdb's copy carries only in-frame clones and drops some. The data contain more than 95,000 clones, roughly 84% of them singletons. A remark on this clone: What it binds is unknown.

Healthy donors had no documented immune events, such as infections, while sampled. The CDR3 has 13 amino acids. CDR1 and CDR2 (germline): SGHTA, FQGNSA. The V end lost 3 bases, the J end lost 5 bases, and 9 bases lay between the germline ends. The chain joins TRBV7-2 to TRBJ2-3; D might be TRBD1 or TRBD2, each matching 5 bases. This receptor was obtained from a person aged 18-70 years in good health. The sequenced sample consisted of blood. CDR3 region: CASSFRDVDTQYF. CDR3 coding DNA: TGTGCCAGCAGCTTTAGGGACGTAGATACGCAGTATTTT.